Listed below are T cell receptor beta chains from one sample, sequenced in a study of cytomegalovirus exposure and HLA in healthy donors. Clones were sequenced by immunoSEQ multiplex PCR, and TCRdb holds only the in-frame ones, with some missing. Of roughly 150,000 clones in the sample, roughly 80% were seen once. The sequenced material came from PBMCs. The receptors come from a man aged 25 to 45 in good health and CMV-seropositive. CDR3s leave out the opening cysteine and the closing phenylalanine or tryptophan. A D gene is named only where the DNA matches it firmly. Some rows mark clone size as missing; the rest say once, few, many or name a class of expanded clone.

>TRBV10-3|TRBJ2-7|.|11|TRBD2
AITLAGGYEQY
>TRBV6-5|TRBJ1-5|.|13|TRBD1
ASSYSIQGDQPQH
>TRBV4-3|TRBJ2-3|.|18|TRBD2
ASSQDRQYAGGPYADTQY
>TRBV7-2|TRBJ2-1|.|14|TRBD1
ASSLEGQGIHNEQF
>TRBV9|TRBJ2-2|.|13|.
ASSPYRVPTGELF
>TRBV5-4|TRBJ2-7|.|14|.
ASSSEGPSSSYEQY
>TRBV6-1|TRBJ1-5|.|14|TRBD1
ASSAPGQGAFQPQH
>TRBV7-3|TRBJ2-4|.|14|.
ASSLIGGEAKNIQY
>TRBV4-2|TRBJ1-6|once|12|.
ASSQARDNSPLH
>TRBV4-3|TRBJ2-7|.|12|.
ASSQDVRGYEQY
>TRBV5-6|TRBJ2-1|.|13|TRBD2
ASSSAAGVYNEQF
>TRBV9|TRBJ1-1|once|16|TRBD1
ASSVEGTGGPVGTEAF
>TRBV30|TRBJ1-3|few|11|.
AWRVRSGNTIY
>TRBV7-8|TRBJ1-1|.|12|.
ASSLAEGNTEAF
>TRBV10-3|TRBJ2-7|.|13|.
AISERQGSSYEQY
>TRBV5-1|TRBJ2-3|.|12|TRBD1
ASRQGRNTDTQY
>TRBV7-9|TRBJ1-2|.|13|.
ASSLTVASYYGYT
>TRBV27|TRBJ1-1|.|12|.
ASSLAVRNTEAF
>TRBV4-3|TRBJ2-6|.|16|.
ASSQVRGALSGANVLT
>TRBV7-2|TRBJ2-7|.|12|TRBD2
ASSPMASGIEQY
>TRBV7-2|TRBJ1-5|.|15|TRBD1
ASSFLPMTGGNQPQH
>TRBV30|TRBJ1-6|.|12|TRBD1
ARMDRGGNSPLH
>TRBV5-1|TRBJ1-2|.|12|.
ASSLDPGNYGYT
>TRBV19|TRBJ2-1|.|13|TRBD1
ASKTGPYGYNEQF
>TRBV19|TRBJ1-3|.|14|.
ASSMRTESSGNTIY
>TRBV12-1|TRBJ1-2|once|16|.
ASSIYRDRVSGFYGYT
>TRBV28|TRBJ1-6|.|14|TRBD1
ASRGDSRAYNSPLH
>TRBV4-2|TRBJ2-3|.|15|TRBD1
ASSHRAGQGGTDTQY
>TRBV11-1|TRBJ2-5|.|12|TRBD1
ASSFDRGRETQY
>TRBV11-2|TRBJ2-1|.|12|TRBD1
ASSLDRIGNEQF
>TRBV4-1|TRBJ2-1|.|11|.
ASKGGGYNEQF
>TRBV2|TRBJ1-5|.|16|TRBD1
ASSEGDRDFPGNQPQH